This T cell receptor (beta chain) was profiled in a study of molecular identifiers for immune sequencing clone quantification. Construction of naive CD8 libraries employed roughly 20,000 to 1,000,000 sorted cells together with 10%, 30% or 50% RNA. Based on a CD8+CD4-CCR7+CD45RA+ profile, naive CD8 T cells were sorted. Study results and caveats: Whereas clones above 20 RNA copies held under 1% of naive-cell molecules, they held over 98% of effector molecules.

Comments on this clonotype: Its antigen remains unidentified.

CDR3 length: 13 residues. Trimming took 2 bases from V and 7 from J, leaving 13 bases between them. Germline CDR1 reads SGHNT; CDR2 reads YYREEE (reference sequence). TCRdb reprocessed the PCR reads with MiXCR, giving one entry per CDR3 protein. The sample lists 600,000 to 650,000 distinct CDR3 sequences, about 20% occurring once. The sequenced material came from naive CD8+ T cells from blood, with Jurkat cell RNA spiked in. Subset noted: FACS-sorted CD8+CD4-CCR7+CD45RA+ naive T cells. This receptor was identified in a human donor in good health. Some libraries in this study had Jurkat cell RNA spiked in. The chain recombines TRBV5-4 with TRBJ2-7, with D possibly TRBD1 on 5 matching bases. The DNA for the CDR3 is TGTGCCAGCAGCTTCTGGTCCTCAGGGGAGCAGTACTTC. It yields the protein CASSFWSSGEQYF.